This TCR beta chain was captured in a study of T cells in Graves' hyperthyroidism and ophthalmopathy (dated 2019 in TCRdb). Background for the entire study: Peripheral blood samples were taken at the time of initial diagnosis, prior to any treatment. A discovery cohort of fewer than 110 patients, roughly 45 with Graves' ophthalmopathy and 57 with stable Graves' hyperthyroidism, was used to find distinguishing TCR V-J signatures. An independent validation cohort of some 18 hyperthyroidism patients and some 15 patients who later progressed to ophthalmopathy tested prospective prediction of ophthalmopathy. The roughly 91 discovery patients were randomly divided into training and test sets at a 7:3 ratio. In several Graves' hyperthyroidism patients, the study also compared T-cell repertoires from thyroid tissue with T-cell repertoires from blood. After sampling, hyperthyroidism patients received methimazole starting at 30 mg daily, and ophthalmopathy patients received high-dose intravenous methylprednisolone. According to the paper, TCR Vbeta CDR3 sequencing was carried out on over 130 peripheral blood samples, which came from fewer than 50 ophthalmopathy, 75 or so hyperthyroidism and some 17 progressor patients. The full study reports these points: No statistical method was used to set the sample size in advance, and investigators knew the group allocation. A model built on a 13 V-J signature distinguished ophthalmopathy from stable hyperthyroidism, reaching 85% to 90% sensitivity and about 81% specificity in cross-validation and 80%/75% in testing. In validation, the model predicted progression to ophthalmopathy with approximately 71% sensitivity and approximately 72% specificity, a median of 6.5 months before onset. Most expanded thyroid clonotypes (frequency above 0.001) were also found in blood, which suggests that blood repertoires may mirror thyroid immune responses.

This clonotype was observed at least ten times. Its antigen target is currently unknown. There are no base qualities to consult, and no much larger clone falls within one base. Ophthalmopathy patients had moderately to severely active disease, Clinical Activity Score of at least 3, NOSPECS grade of at least 4, and duration under 3 months. Any patient with an uncontrolled infection, another autoimmune disease, pregnancy or lactation was excluded. Diagnoses were based on clinical symptoms, serum thyroxine and TRAb, thyroid ultrasound and orbital computed tomography. Ficoll-Paque density gradient centrifugation was used to isolate PBMCs from around 10 ml of fresh peripheral blood. Total RNA was extracted using Trizol reagent, and RNA quality was assessed on an Agilent 2100 Bioanalyzer. The TCR beta CDR3 regions were amplified from RNA transcripts. The first round of RT-PCR for the TCR CDR3 was performed with the HTBI primer set and the Qiagen OneStep RT-PCR kit. Libraries were constructed in a second round of multiplex PCR, after which size selection and purification were carried out. The libraries were sequenced on an Illumina HiSeq2000 using paired-end 100 bp reads. Turning to the authors' computational methods: SOAPnuke was used to process the raw data, with reads discarded if the reads contained adapters or uncalled bases, had a mean Phred below 15, or lacked an exact constant-primer or identifier match. COPE v1.2.5 was used to merge the high-quality paired reads, and each unique nucleotide sequence was defined as a clonotype. MiTCR v1.1 was used to align the clonotypes against IMGT TRBV, TRBD and TRBJ reference segments. The analysis included only V-J combinations with a frequency above 0.0001, which together covered approximately 99% of the repertoires. A TCS score was defined as the ratio of F50 (clonal expansion) to E x V (chaos), with BLOSUM62-based TCRdist applied between CDR3 peptides within each V-J. Welch's t-statistics and random forest reduced some 510 V-J features to about 13, which were used in a naive Bayes classifier (R e1071). The similarity between thyroid and blood repertoires was quantified using the Morisita-Horn index. Using fastp at Q25 and MiXCR, TCRdb reprocessed the public reads and kept productive beta chains. A single entry per CDR3 protein holds the most common genes and DNA from its merged rows. These V and J calls derive from TCRdb rather than the authors' analysis. Present in this sample are approximately 600,000 distinct CDR3 sequences, roughly 14% of which were seen just once. Approximately 4.3% of the sample comes from the top ten.

This receptor was obtained from a woman in her thirties or forties with Graves' ophthalmopathy. Sequenced sample: blood.

The CDR3 in this case is CASSVGGQGSNEQYF. The DNA sequence is TGTGCCAGCAGCGTAGGGGGACAGGGTAGCAACGAGCAGTACTTC. The V gene is TRBV9 and the J gene is TRBJ2-7, with TRBD1 identical over 9 junction bases. Via the germline V gene, CDR1 is SGDLS and CDR2 YYNGEE. After removal of 0 bases from V and 5 bases from J, the junction retains 6 bases not matched to a gene. From the cysteine through the phenylalanine, the CDR3 covers 15 amino acids. Only CDR3 DNA remains: 45 bases, in frame from the first base. The entire variable domain, with the stretches around the CDR3 drawn from the reference TRBV9 and TRBJ2-7 proteins, is DSGVTQTPKHLITATGQRVTLRCSPRSGDLSVYWYQQSLDQGLQFLIQYYNGEERAKGNILERFSAQQFPDLHSELNLSSLELGDSALYFCASSVGGQGSNEQYFGPGTRLTVT.